Below are 5 T cell receptor beta chains sequenced from a single sample in a study of identical twins. Using its own MiXCR run on the 5' RACE reads, TCRdb lists one record per CDR3 protein. The sample lists 200,000 to 250,000 distinct CDR3 sequences, 7.5% occurring once. The same data also contributed to another study, on yellow fever vaccine responses in identical twins.

Specimen: CD8+ T cells sorted from blood. The source of these receptors is a woman aged 18-29 years in good health.

There are a few counts of this clonotype. V is TRBV20-1 and J is TRBJ2-6; 7 nucleotides line up with TRBD1. Germline V gene lookup returns CDR1 DFQATT and CDR2 SNEGSKA (reference sequence). The trim removed 0 bases at V and 0 bases at J, leaving 8 bases unmatched. CDR3 length: 18 amino acids. CDR3 in amino acids: CSARDRTGPFSGANVLTF. For the CDR3, the DNA is TGCAGTGCTAGAGATAGGACAGGTCCGTTCTCTGGGGCCAACGTCCTGACTTTC.

In its sample, this clonotype was seen a few times. The rearrangement links TRBV20-1 to TRBJ1-2, with D possibly TRBD1 on 6 matching bases. Looked up from germline, CDR1 is DFQATT and CDR2 is SNEGSKA (reference sequence). The CDR3 length is 12 residues. Trimming left V 2 bases short and J 6 bases short, with 10 bases between. CDR3 DNA: TGCAGTGCTAGAACCTACAGGGATGGCTACACCTTC. It codes for CSARTYRDGYTF.

The chain joins TRBV12-3 or TRBV12-4 to TRBJ2-1; 8 nucleotides align to TRBD2. The CDR3 is made up of 14 amino acids. The ends lost 3 bases at V and 10 bases at J; junction bases unmatched: 8. CDR3 in DNA: TGTGCCAGCAGTTTTAGCGGGGTGGTTCGGGAGCAGTTCTTC. It codes for CASSFSGVVREQFF.

The chain links TRBV3-1 to TRBJ2-3; D is perhaps TRBD2 (6 bases). Per germline, CDR1 LGHDT and CDR2 YNNKEL (reference sequence). This CDR3 spans 18 amino acids. Trimming took off 2 bases at V and 2 bases at J, with 20 bases between the two ends. In DNA form, the CDR3 reads TGTGCCAGCAGCCAACTCCCCCGGACCGGGACTGCCACAGATACGCAGTATTTT. Protein: CASSQLPRTGTATDTQYF.

The chain uses TRBV12-3 or TRBV12-4 and TRBJ1-2; D is ambiguous. The CDR3 runs 15 residues. The V gene lost 8 bases and the J gene lost 4 bases, with 20 bases spanning the gap. The CDR3 spells CASVSTSGRGYGYTF. In DNA form, the CDR3 reads TGTGCCAGCGTCTCCACGTCCGGGCGCGGCTATGGCTACACCTTC.